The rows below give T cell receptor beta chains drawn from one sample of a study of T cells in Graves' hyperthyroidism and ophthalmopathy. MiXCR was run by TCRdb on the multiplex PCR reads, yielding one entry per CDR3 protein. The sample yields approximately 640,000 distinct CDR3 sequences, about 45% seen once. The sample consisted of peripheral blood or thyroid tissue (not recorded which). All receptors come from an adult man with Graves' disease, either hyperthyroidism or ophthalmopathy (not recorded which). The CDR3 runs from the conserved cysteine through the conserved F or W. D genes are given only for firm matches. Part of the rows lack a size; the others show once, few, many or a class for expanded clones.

cdr3_aa: CASSLFASNQPQHF
cdr3_nt: TGTGCCAGCAGCTTATTCGCCAGCAATCAGCCCCAGCATTTT
v_call: TRBV11-2
j_call: TRBJ1-5
clone_size: -
d_call: -

cdr3_aa: CASSQGWAGNTIYF
cdr3_nt: TGTGCCAGCAGCCAAGGATGGGCCGGAAACACCATATATTTT
v_call: TRBV14
j_call: TRBJ1-3
clone_size: -
d_call: -

cdr3_aa: CASSQDDGSQPQHF
cdr3_nt: TGTGCCAGCAGCCAAGATGACGGTAGTCAGCCCCAGCATTTT
v_call: TRBV5-4
j_call: TRBJ1-5
clone_size: few
d_call: -

cdr3_aa: CASTRKRDGEAFF
cdr3_nt: TGTGCCAGCACCCGAAAACGTGACGGAGAAGCTTTCTTT
v_call: TRBV6-6
j_call: TRBJ1-1
clone_size: -
d_call: -

cdr3_aa: CASSLLNTGELFF
cdr3_nt: TGTGCCAGCAGCTTACTGAACACCGGGGAGCTGTTTTTT
v_call: TRBV7-8
j_call: TRBJ2-2
clone_size: few
d_call: -

cdr3_aa: CAIRAGTGEKLFF
cdr3_nt: TGTGCCATCAGGGCCGGGACAGGTGAAAAACTGTTTTTT
v_call: TRBV10-3
j_call: TRBJ1-4
clone_size: few
d_call: TRBD1

cdr3_aa: CATSRDAGAVAHETQYF
cdr3_nt: TGTGCCACCAGCAGAGACGCGGGAGCCGTGGCCCACGAGACCCAGTACTTC
v_call: TRBV15
j_call: TRBJ2-5
clone_size: many
d_call: TRBD2

cdr3_aa: CSVEAPDTEAFF
cdr3_nt: TGCAGCGTTGAGGCACCGGACACTGAAGCTTTCTTT
v_call: TRBV29-1
j_call: TRBJ1-1
clone_size: many
d_call: -

cdr3_aa: CASSPGTGAGELFF
cdr3_nt: TGTGCCAGCAGTCCCGGGACAGGGGCCGGGGAGCTGTTTTTT
v_call: TRBV6-6
j_call: TRBJ2-2
clone_size: -
d_call: TRBD1

cdr3_aa: CASSVGQGVDAFF
cdr3_nt: TGCGCCAGCAGTGTGGGACAGGGGGTAGACGCTTTCTTT
v_call: TRBV10-2
j_call: TRBJ1-1
clone_size: -
d_call: TRBD1

cdr3_aa: CATSDPRPGQITRNEKLFF
cdr3_nt: TGTGCCACCAGTGACCCTCGGCCGGGACAGATAACGCGGAATGAAAAACTGTTTTTT
v_call: TRBV24-1
j_call: TRBJ1-4
clone_size: -
d_call: TRBD1

cdr3_aa: CSARDEGQARGNQPQHF
cdr3_nt: TGCAGTGCTAGAGATGAGGGGCAGGCTCGTGGCAATCAGCCCCAGCATTTT
v_call: TRBV20-1
j_call: TRBJ1-5
clone_size: -
d_call: -

cdr3_aa: CASSPAGVPSGANVLTF
cdr3_nt: TGTGCCAGCAGCCCAGCGGGAGTACCTTCTGGGGCCAACGTCCTGACTTTC
v_call: TRBV10-3
j_call: TRBJ2-6
clone_size: few
d_call: TRBD2

cdr3_aa: CAWIHRDRNTEAFF
cdr3_nt: TGTGCCTGGATCCATCGGGACAGAAACACTGAAGCTTTCTTT
v_call: TRBV11-1
j_call: TRBJ1-1
clone_size: -
d_call: TRBD1

cdr3_aa: CASSPAKRGSSYEQYF
cdr3_nt: TGTGCCAGCTCTCCTGCGAAGCGGGGGAGCTCCTACGAGCAGTACTTC
v_call: TRBV12-3/TRBV12-4
j_call: TRBJ2-7
clone_size: -
d_call: TRBD2

cdr3_aa: CASSLYDVAQASNQPQHF
cdr3_nt: TGTGCCAGCAGCTTATATGATGTTGCCCAGGCTAGCAATCAGCCCCAGCATTTT
v_call: TRBV11-2
j_call: TRBJ1-5
clone_size: -
d_call: -

cdr3_aa: CAISGSDRPAFF
cdr3_nt: TGTGCCATCAGTGGGTCGGACAGGCCGGCTTTCTTT
v_call: TRBV10-3
j_call: TRBJ1-1
clone_size: many
d_call: TRBD1

cdr3_aa: CASSEHEGTRGYEQYF
cdr3_nt: TGTGCCAGCAGTGAGCACGAGGGGACGCGTGGCTACGAGCAGTACTTC
v_call: TRBV2
j_call: TRBJ2-7
clone_size: many
d_call: -

cdr3_aa: CSARAGQGNYGYTF
cdr3_nt: TGCAGTGCTAGAGCTGGACAGGGGAACTATGGCTACACCTTC
v_call: TRBV20-1
j_call: TRBJ1-2
clone_size: many
d_call: TRBD1

cdr3_aa: CASSDGTGANVLTF
cdr3_nt: TGTGCCAGCAGCGACGGGACAGGGGCCAACGTCCTGACTTTC
v_call: TRBV5-5
j_call: TRBJ2-6
clone_size: few
d_call: -

cdr3_aa: CASSLAGRREETQYF
cdr3_nt: TGTGCCAGCAGCTTGGCGGGACGGAGAGAAGAGACCCAGTACTTC
v_call: TRBV5-8
j_call: TRBJ2-5
clone_size: many
d_call: -

cdr3_aa: CASSGGQGGSFATNEKLFF
cdr3_nt: TGTGCCAGCAGCGGTGGACAGGGGGGGTCCTTTGCAACTAATGAAAAACTGTTTTTT
v_call: TRBV9
j_call: TRBJ1-4
clone_size: once
d_call: TRBD1

cdr3_aa: CASSQGDRRAYEQYF
cdr3_nt: TGCGCCAGCAGCCAAGGTGACAGGAGGGCTTACGAGCAGTACTTC
v_call: TRBV4-1
j_call: TRBJ2-7
clone_size: -
d_call: -

cdr3_aa: CASSLSDSYGYTF
cdr3_nt: TGTGCCAGCTCCTTATCGGACAGCTATGGCTACACCTTC
v_call: TRBV6-5
j_call: TRBJ1-2
clone_size: many
d_call: -

cdr3_aa: CATSDHRDYGYTF
cdr3_nt: TGTGCCACCAGTGACCACAGGGACTATGGCTACACCTTC
v_call: TRBV24-1
j_call: TRBJ1-2
clone_size: -
d_call: -

cdr3_aa: CASSEELGTQYF
cdr3_nt: TGTGCCAGCAGCGAAGAGCTGGGGACCCAGTACTTC
v_call: TRBV12-3/TRBV12-4
j_call: TRBJ2-5
clone_size: few
d_call: -

cdr3_aa: CASGRGSGSYEQYF
cdr3_nt: TGTGCTAGTGGCAGGGGCAGTGGGTCCTACGAGCAGTACTTC
v_call: TRBV7-8
j_call: TRBJ2-7
clone_size: -
d_call: -

cdr3_aa: CSATEGYEAQYF
cdr3_nt: TGCAGTGCAACGGAGGGATATGAGGCCCAGTACTTC
v_call: TRBV20-1
j_call: TRBJ2-5
clone_size: -
d_call: -

cdr3_aa: CATSAGGYEQYF
cdr3_nt: TGTGCCACCAGTGCGGGGGGCTACGAGCAGTACTTC
v_call: TRBV24-1
j_call: TRBJ2-7
clone_size: -
d_call: TRBD2

cdr3_aa: CATWDSSGANVLTF
cdr3_nt: TGTGCCACCTGGGACAGCTCTGGGGCCAACGTCCTGACTTTC
v_call: TRBV10-3
j_call: TRBJ2-6
clone_size: many
d_call: TRBD1

cdr3_aa: CASRGTDSSYEQYF
cdr3_nt: TGTGCCAGCAGAGGGACAGATAGCTCCTACGAGCAGTACTTC
v_call: TRBV6-5
j_call: TRBJ2-7
clone_size: few
d_call: TRBD1

cdr3_aa: CASTDRGLDGYTF
cdr3_nt: TGTGCCAGCACCGACAGGGGGCTCGATGGCTACACCTTC
v_call: TRBV10-2
j_call: TRBJ1-2
clone_size: few
d_call: TRBD1

cdr3_aa: CASSQDGANVLTF
cdr3_nt: TGTGCCAGCAGCCAAGATGGGGCCAACGTCCTGACTTTC
v_call: TRBV7-9
j_call: TRBJ2-6
clone_size: -
d_call: -

cdr3_aa: CASSVGQGALYGYTF
cdr3_nt: TGTGCCAGCAGCGTCGGACAGGGGGCATTGTATGGCTACACCTTC
v_call: TRBV9
j_call: TRBJ1-2
clone_size: -
d_call: TRBD1